This TCR beta chain stems from a study of cytotoxic CD8 clonotypes in ibrutinib-treated CLL. Overall study findings and caveats: Against age-matched healthy donors, baseline clonality ran higher and tracked circulating CD8+ T-cell counts.

V lost 0 bases to trimming and J lost 10 bases, with 7 bases between them. Germline V gene lookup returns CDR1 SGHDT and CDR2 YYEEEE. The length of the CDR3 is 12 residues. With respect to this clone: Antigen unknown.

Assay: immunoSEQ multiplex PCR; the TCRdb copy retains only in-frame clones and omits some. The sample lists over 6,500 clones, over 60% seen once, with about 40% in the top ten. Sequenced material: PBMCs, taken before ibrutinib treatment. This sequence originates from a human donor with chronic lymphocytic leukemia. The V and J genes are TRBV5-6 and TRBJ1-4; no clear D gene. The CDR3 reads CASSLERGKLFF. In DNA, the CDR3 is TGTGCCAGCAGCTTGGAAAGAGGAAAACTGTTTTTT. Filled out from reference TRBV5-6 and TRBJ1-4, the complete variable domain reads DAGVTQSPTHLIKTRGQQVTLRCSPKSGHDTVSWYQQALGQGPQFIFQYYEEEERQRGNFPDRFSGHQFPNYSSELNVNALLLGDSALYLCASSLERGKLFFGSGTQLSVL.